These T cell receptor beta chains were read from a single sample in a study of PD-1 blockade in mismatch repair-deficient tumors. Generated by immunoSEQ multiplex PCR, the TCRdb table keeps only in-frame clones and is missing some. The sample yields 75,000 to 80,000 clones, approximately 80% seen once. Source: peripheral blood, taken 44 weeks after starting pembrolizumab. These receptors originate from an adult with mismatch repair-deficient cancer. The CDR3 runs from the conserved cysteine through the conserved F or W. Only part of the rows carry a size: once, few, many, or a class if the clone is expanded.

J gene: TRBJ2-3; clone size: NA; V gene: TRBV7-8; CDR3 protein: CASSLATGTSGSTDTQYF
J gene: TRBJ2-1; clone size: NA; V gene: TRBV11-2; CDR3 protein: CASSSSSDGLGEQFF
J gene: TRBJ2-7; clone size: once; V gene: TRBV6-6; CDR3 protein: CASSPTSGGFYEQYF
J gene: TRBJ2-3; clone size: NA; V gene: TRBV11-2; CDR3 protein: CASSLQGTQYF
J gene: TRBJ1-4; clone size: NA; V gene: TRBV25-1; CDR3 protein: CASSEFRGEEKLFF
J gene: TRBJ1-1; clone size: NA; V gene: TRBV28; CDR3 protein: CASSPTGARTEAFF
J gene: TRBJ2-7; clone size: NA; V gene: TRBV9; CDR3 protein: CASSVLPGGGYEQYF
J gene: TRBJ1-5; clone size: NA; V gene: TRBV6-6; CDR3 protein: CASSYEGNQPQHF
J gene: TRBJ1-1; clone size: few; V gene: TRBV7-9; CDR3 protein: CASSLGAREAFF
J gene: TRBJ1-1; clone size: NA; V gene: TRBV7-8; CDR3 protein: CASSSTGGWTEAFF
J gene: TRBJ2-5; clone size: NA; V gene: TRBV27; CDR3 protein: CASRGGQETQYF
J gene: TRBJ2-7; clone size: few; V gene: TRBV18; CDR3 protein: CASSQDTLGEQYF
J gene: TRBJ2-7; clone size: NA; V gene: TRBV4-3; CDR3 protein: CASSHSGTGSYEQYF